This T cell receptor (beta chain) was obtained from a study of shared clonotypes between healthy human individuals (dated by TCRdb to 2020 to 2021). In the study overall: The cohort comprised two women and three men aged 18 to 49 years. To increase sequencing depth and limit assay-specific biases, TCR repertoire library preparation and sequencing were carried out by different laboratories using diverse techniques. Between about 0.9 and 8.9 billion PBMCs per donor were obtained by leukapheresis. Blood TCR repertoires of about five healthy adults were deeply sequenced to estimate repertoire size and the extent of clonotype sharing between individuals. For each donor, three plates each were used for CD4 naive and CD4 memory, two plates were used for CD8 naive, and one plate was used for CD8 memory. The study at large found these results: Pairwise subsampling indicated that sequencing depth was expected to affect the degree of clonotype sharing among donors. Higher generation probabilities were observed for clonotypes shared by all four sorted-subset donors than for non-shared clonotypes. Sharing across a few donors was observed for 4.5% to 6.5% of naive CD4, over 3% of naive CD8, 2% to 2.5% of memory CD4, and roughly 0.43% of memory CD8 clonotypes. Sampling was restricted to blood, and TCR repertoires in tissues likely differ from the TCR repertoires found in blood. Incomplete sequencing was indicated by rarefaction of sorted-subset datasets, despite the large sequencing depth. Larger estimated clonotype richness was generally found for naive subsets than for memory subsets. The genetic and exposure-history diversity represented was limited by the small number of donors.

V lost 3 bases and J lost 4 bases, and the count of bases not matched to a germline gene is 6. CDR1 is given as SGDLS and CDR2 as YYNGEE, both from the germline V gene. Spanning cysteine to phenylalanine, the CDR3 consists of 14 amino acids. Of the read, only the CDR3 DNA is kept; its 42 bases are in frame from base 1. As concerns this clone: Its antigen remains undetermined. Within one base of it there is no much larger clone, and no base qualities were kept.

Donors were healthy HIV-negative adults with no recently reported acute infections or vaccinations. Every donor was a Caucasian adult living in Nashville, Tennessee, USA. CD4+ T cells were enriched by magnetic negative selection; naive cells were then positively selected on CD45RA, and the negative fraction formed the memory subset. After blood collection by leukapheresis, PBMCs were isolated using Ficoll-Histopaque density gradient centrifugation and then cryopreserved in the vapor phase of liquid nitrogen. Analytical flow cytometry was used to check the purity and quantity of each magnetically sorted T cell population. Each sorted fraction had its genomic DNA isolated and then quantified by UV absorbance on a Nanodrop 2000c. Using the deep immunoSEQ assay, TCR CDR3 regions were amplified from genomic DNA by multiplex PCR. Extracted genomic DNA from each cell subset was spread evenly across all wells of several immunoSEQ 96-well plates, with each plate serving as a replicate. For sorted subsets, 200 ng of genomic DNA, equivalent to some 30,000 T cell genomes, went into each replicate PCR. The purified libraries were quantified using a Qubit 3.0 fluorometer, sized with a Bioanalyzer 2100, and then quantified again using the KAPA Library Quantification kit. Every immunoSEQ 96-well plate was sequenced on a dedicated single-read 150-cycle Illumina NextSeq 550 flow cell. On the authors' methods: Because only junctional sequences without quality scores were contained in the immunoSEQ output, filtering matching that applied to full-length reads could not be performed. Sequences were annotated with PyIR, a Python wrapper for IgBLAST v1.9, and V/J genes and CDR3 were assigned using IMGT germline references. Reads with weak V/J assignments (E-value above 1e-6), missing CDR3, stop codons, out-of-frame junctions, or ambiguous translated residues were removed. V3J clonotypes were defined by identical inferred V gene, J gene, and CDR3 amino acid sequence. To compute the percentage overlap between repertoires, the number of shared unique clonotypes was divided by the size of the smaller repertoire. Richness of each repertoire was evaluated using RTK rarefaction, the Chao1 estimator, and Recon v2.1 estimates of unobserved clonotypes. For all TCRbeta clonotypes obtained by the gDNA method from a handful of donors, generation probabilities were computed with OLGA. TCRdb re-hosts the immuneACCESS table, in-frame sequences only. Its copies lack some clones; in the studies checked, an unresolved V gene accounts for under half of them, and the cause for the rest is not known. The V and J calls and clone size were taken over from that table, and D and trimming were inferred from the DNA. The sample includes 2 million to 3 million clones, with 80% to 95% observed a single time. The ten largest clones add up to around 0.4% of the sample.

The clonotype comes from a man younger than 30 in good health. Some clones in this sample may be carry-over from other donors' samples. The sequence links TRBV9 to TRBJ1-2, with 7 bases in between that match TRBD1. The specimen was naive CD4+ T cells from PBMCs. The sample's cell subset or site label, decoded: CD45RA+ positively selected. The sequenced DNA is TGTGCCAGCAGCGGACAGGGTAGGCCCTATGGCTACACCTTC. This yields the protein CASSGQGRPYGYTF.